Following are 15 T cell receptor beta chains from one sample sequenced in a study of molecular identifiers for immune sequencing clone quantification. TCRdb reanalysed the PCR reads using MiXCR and keeps one entry per CDR3 protein. The data show some 41,000 distinct CDR3 sequences, with approximately 17% seen just once and 6.5% to 9% held by the top ten. Sample: naive CD8+ T cells from blood, with Jurkat cell RNA spiked in. Subset described: FACS-sorted CD8+CD4-CCR7+CD45RA+ naive T cells. These receptors all stem from a human donor in good health. Some libraries in this study had Jurkat cell RNA spiked in.

This clonotype was seen many times. This chain connects TRBV20-1 to TRBJ2-7, with 9 bases lining up with TRBD1. CDR3 length: 14 amino acids. J gave up 1 base and V 0 bases, and 1 base lay outside the gene matches. Looked up from germline, CDR1 is DFQATT and CDR2 is SNEGSKA (reference sequence). CDR3 DNA: TGCAGTGCTAGAGAACAGGGGGCTTCCTACGAGCAGTACTTC. This codes for CSAREQGASYEQYF.

The CDR3 nucleotides are TGCAGTGCTAGAGGTTGGGACGCTAATGAAAAACTGTTTTTT. Protein sequence: CSARGWDANEKLFF. V is TRBV20-1 and J is TRBJ1-4; D may be TRBD1 (5 bases). The V end lost 1 base, the J end lost 3 bases, and 9 bases lay between the germline ends. Germline V gene sequence: CDR1 DFQATT, CDR2 SNEGSKA (reference sequence). This CDR3 contains 14 residues.

This clonotype has at least ten counts. In DNA form, the CDR3 reads TGTGCCACAAAAACAGGGGTCAATAGCAATCAGCCCCAGCATTTT. Translated: CATKTGVNSNQPQHF. The chain employs TRBV27 and TRBJ1-5; 7 nucleotides agree with TRBD1. The CDR3 spans 15 residues. The V segment lost 10 bases and the J segment 0 bases; nucleotides outside the gene matches: 9. Germline loops: CDR1 MNHEY, CDR2 SMNVEV (reference sequence).

The sample holds many counts of this clonotype. The J gene is TRBJ2-5, the V gene TRBV12-3 or TRBV12-4, with no clear D. Trimming shortened V by 7 bases and J by 14 bases, and 20 bases separated the two germline ends. This CDR3 spans 12 amino acids. The CDR3 DNA sequence: TGTGCCAGCACCTTAAGAGGACGGTCCCCTTACTTC. Amino acids: CASTLRGRSPYF.

The count of this clonotype is one. With a much larger clone just one base away, this may be a read error. V and J are TRBV29-1 and TRBJ2-7, with TRBD1 as a possible D gene (6 bases). V was cut by 5 bases and J by 0 bases, with 11 bases left in between. Germline lookup yields CDR1 SQVTM and CDR2 ANQGSEA. CDR3 length: 13 residues. This chain's CDR3 is CSVLETGSYEQYF. The CDR3 DNA sequence: TGCAGCGTTCTCGAGACAGGCTCCTACGAGCAGTACTTC.

The genes are TRBV2 and TRBJ2-5, with D possibly being TRBD1 or TRBD2 (6 bases each). This CDR3 region has 12 residues. With 7 bases removed from V and 5 bases from J, the gap between germline ends came to 11 bases. Per the germline V gene, CDR1 is SNHLY and CDR2 is FYNNEI. The CDR3 region is CASIGGRETQYF. The CDR3 nucleotides read TGTGCCAGCATCGGGGGCCGGGAGACCCAGTACTTC.

This clonotype showed up many times. The chain combines TRBV15 with TRBJ2-2; D may be TRBD2 (5 bases). Germline V gene sequence: CDR1 LNHNV, CDR2 YYDKDF (reference sequence). V was shortened by 6 bases and J by 0 bases, with 20 bases between the two germline ends. The CDR3 covers 18 residues. The chain's CDR3 is CATSGFLDFRSNTGELFF. CDR3 DNA: TGTGCCACCAGTGGCTTTCTGGACTTCAGATCGAACACCGGGGAGCTGTTTTTT.

There are many counts of this clonotype. This chain connects TRBV10-3 to TRBJ2-7; the match to TRBD2 covers 7 bases. Trimming at V came to 4 bases and at J to 3 bases, leaving 3 bases not matched to a gene. The CDR3 extends over 13 amino acids. Germline assignment: CDR1 ENHRY and CDR2 SYGVKD. The CDR3 spells CAISGEGNYEQYF. The CDR3, as DNA: TGTGCCATCAGTGGGGAGGGGAACTACGAGCAGTACTTC.

This clonotype is judged medium-sized. J is TRBJ2-1 and V is TRBV27; 12 nucleotides match TRBD2. This CDR3 comprises 16 residues. The trim removed 5 bases at V and 5 bases at J, leaving 7 bases unmatched. CDR1 is MNHEY and CDR2 is SMNVEV in the germline V gene (reference sequence). CDR3 sequence reads: CASSRPGLAGNNEQFF. DNA of the CDR3: TGTGCCAGCAGTCGACCAGGACTAGCGGGAAACAATGAGCAGTTCTTC.

This clonotype came up many times. CDR3 nucleotides: TGTGCCAGCAGTTTACTTCTAACAGGGCGAGGGGAAGGCTACACCTTC. Protein: CASSLLLTGRGEGYTF. V and J are TRBV28 and TRBJ1-2; D is perhaps TRBD1 (6 bases). Trimming cost V 2 bases and J 8 bases, with 21 bases left between them. Germline-derived CDR1 and CDR2 are MDHEN and SYDVKM. The CDR3 is made up of 16 amino acids.

This clonotype was observed at least ten times. V usage is TRBV13 and J usage is TRBJ2-6, with D possibly being TRBD1 (6 bases). Trimming stripped 2 bases from V and 2 bases from J, with 16 bases between. CDR3 length: 18 amino acids. CDR1 and CDR2 from the germline V gene are PRHDT and FYEKMQ (reference sequence). The CDR3 loop is CASSLFGTSITGANVLTF. In DNA form, the CDR3 reads TGTGCCAGCAGCTTATTCGGGACAAGTATCACTGGGGCCAACGTCCTGACTTTC.

This clonotype showed up many times. The rearrangement links TRBV11-2 to TRBJ1-1, with D perhaps matching TRBD1 (6 bases). This CDR3 comprises 16 residues. Germline V gene lookup returns CDR1 SGHAT and CDR2 FQNNGV. V dropped 4 bases and J dropped 7 bases, with 22 bases sitting between them. CDR3 protein: CASSSTQQGPGGEAFF. CDR3 coding DNA: TGTGCCAGCAGCTCGACTCAACAGGGTCCCGGGGGTGAAGCTTTCTTT.

On this clonotype itself: A read error is possible here, since a much larger clone lies one base away. The rearrangement links TRBV10-3 to TRBJ2-5, with TRBD2 identical over 12 bases. Per the germline V gene, CDR1 is ENHRY and CDR2 is SYGVKD. The CDR3 is made up of 13 amino acids. The CDR3 DNA is TGTGCCACGACTAGCGGGAGTGCGGAGACCCAGTGCTTC. Encoded protein: CATTSGSAETQCF.

This clonotype was observed at least ten times. The chain couples TRBV18 to TRBJ2-3; no clear D gene. There are 13 residues in the CDR3. Germline CDR1 and CDR2: KGHSH and LQKENI. Between the trimmed V and J ends, which lost 2 bases and 4 bases, there was a span of 7 bases. The CDR3, as DNA: TGTGCCAGCTCACCAATTGGGTCAGATACGCAGTATTTT. Translating it yields CASSPIGSDTQYF.

The genes are TRBV29-1 and TRBJ2-6; 9 bases are shared with TRBD1. This CDR3 spans 17 amino acids. Germline CDR1 reads SQVTM; CDR2 reads ANQGSEA. V dropped 5 bases and J dropped 1; count of bases not matched to a gene: 9. Here the CDR3 reads CSVSGGQGESGANVLTF. Here the CDR3 DNA reads TGCAGCGTTTCCGGGGGACAGGGAGAATCTGGGGCCAACGTCCTGACTTTC.